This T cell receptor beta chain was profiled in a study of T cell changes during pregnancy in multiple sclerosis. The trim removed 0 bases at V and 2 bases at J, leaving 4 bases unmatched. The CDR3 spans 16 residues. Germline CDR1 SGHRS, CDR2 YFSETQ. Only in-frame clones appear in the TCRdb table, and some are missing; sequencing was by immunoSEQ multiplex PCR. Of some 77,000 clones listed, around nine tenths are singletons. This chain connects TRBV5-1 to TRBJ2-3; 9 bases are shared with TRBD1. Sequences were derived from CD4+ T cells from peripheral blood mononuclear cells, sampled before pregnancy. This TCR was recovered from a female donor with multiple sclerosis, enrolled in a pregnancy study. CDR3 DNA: TGCGCCAGCAGCTTGGATGGACAGGGGTTCACAGATACGCAGTATTTT. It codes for CASSLDGQGFTDTQYF.